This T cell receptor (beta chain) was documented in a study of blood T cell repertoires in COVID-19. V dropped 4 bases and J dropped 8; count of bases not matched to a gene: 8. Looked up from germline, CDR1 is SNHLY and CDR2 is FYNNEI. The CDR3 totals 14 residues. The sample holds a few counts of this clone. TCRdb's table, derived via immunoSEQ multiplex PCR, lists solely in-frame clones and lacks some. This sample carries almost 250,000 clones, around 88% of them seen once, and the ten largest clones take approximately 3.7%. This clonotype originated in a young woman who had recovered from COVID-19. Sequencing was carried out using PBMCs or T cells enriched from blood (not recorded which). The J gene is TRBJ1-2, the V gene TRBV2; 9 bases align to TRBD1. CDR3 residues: CASSVRQGVAGYTF. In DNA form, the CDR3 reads TGTGCCAGCAGTGTCCGACAGGGGGTGGCCGGCTACACCTTC.